One and the same sample provided the 8 T cell receptor beta chains below, sequenced in a study of T cells in localized non-small cell lung cancer (dated by TCRdb to 2018 to 2021). Receptor libraries were prepared by the immunoSEQ multiplex PCR assay. TCRdb took over this immuneACCESS table, retaining in-frame rearrangements with V and J assigned. Such tables are incomplete; in checked studies, under half of the missing clones stem from an unresolved V gene, and the remainder is unexplained. This sample holds some 28,000 clones; roughly 87% were observed only once. The leading ten clones occupy approximately 6.8% of the sample. The specimen was peripheral blood, collected before any cancer treatment. These receptors were taken from a male donor older than 55 with stage I lung adenocarcinoma.

The chain couples TRBV19 to TRBJ2-1; the D gene is possibly TRBD2 (6 bases). Trimming cost V 4 bases and J 0 bases, with 13 bases left between them. The CDR3 is 16 residues long. Germline loops: CDR1 LNHDA, CDR2 SQIVND (reference sequence). The CDR3 loop is CASSTGLLISYNEQFF. The DNA for the CDR3 is TGTGCCAGTAGTACGGGACTGCTAATCTCCTACAATGAGCAGTTCTTC.

This clone was seen a single time. The chain has TRBV28 and TRBJ1-1, with TRBD1 matching over 9 bases. This CDR3 has 15 residues. Germline values: CDR1 MDHEN, CDR2 SYDVKM. The trim removed 6 bases at V and 5 bases at J, leaving 10 bases unmatched. DNA of the CDR3: TGTGCCAGCAGACGGGGGGGACAGGGTGGAACTGAAGCTTTCTTT. Its protein product is CASRRGGQGGTEAFF.

In its sample, this clone was seen a few times. V and J are TRBV21-1 and TRBJ2-2; TRBD2 is taken as the D call from the table, unchecked against the DNA. TRBV21-1 is a recognized pseudogene. CDR3 size: 19 residues. CDR3 sequence reads: CASSKRNPSEGWSRGELFF. Here the CDR3 DNA reads TGTGCCAGCAGCAAAAGGAATCCCTCGGAGGGCTGGTCCAGAGGGGAGCTGTTTTTT.

The rearrangement links TRBV7-2 to TRBJ1-3, with a tentative D call TRBD1 (6 bases). This CDR3 has 14 amino acids. Germline V gene lookup returns CDR1 SGHTA and CDR2 FQGNSA. V dropped 5 bases and J dropped 2 bases, with 10 bases sitting between them. The CDR3 protein is CASSVNRAGNTIYF. DNA for the CDR3: TGTGCCAGCAGCGTGAACAGGGCTGGAAACACCATATATTTT.

The chain uses TRBV7-3 and TRBJ2-2; 14 bases fit TRBD2. The CDR3 sequence is 16 residues long. V shed 4 bases, J shed 6 bases, and the junction held 4 bases outside the gene matches. Looked up from germline, CDR1 is SGHTA and CDR2 is FQGTGA. The CDR3 protein is CASSSTSGGAAGELFF. DNA for the CDR3: TGTGCCAGCAGCTCGACTAGCGGGGGGGCTGCCGGGGAGCTGTTTTTT.

The chain couples TRBV30 to TRBJ1-1; D is perhaps TRBD1 (6 bases). There are 13 residues in the CDR3. In germline, CDR1 is GTSNPN, CDR2 SVGIG (reference sequence). The germline V and J ends were trimmed by 5 bases and 4 bases, with 14 bases remaining between them. CDR3 residues: CAWGRQAGTEAFF. CDR3 nucleotides: TGTGCCTGGGGTAGACAGGCGGGCACTGAAGCTTTCTTT.

The chain joins TRBV4-2 to TRBJ2-3; 9 bases align to TRBD2. This CDR3 spans 17 amino acids. Germline CDR1 and CDR2: LGHNA and YNFKEQ. V was pared by 1 base and J by 6 bases, with 11 bases of the junction left unmatched. CDR3 coding DNA: TGTGCCAGCAGCCAAGGCCCTGCGGGGGGGCCAGGGGATACGCAGTATTTT. This gives the protein CASSQGPAGGPGDTQYF.

This CDR3 reads CASSSGQRGAIETQYF. CDR3 DNA sequence: TGTGCCAGCAGTTCCGGGCAGCGGGGGGCCATAGAGACCCAGTACTTC. The J gene is TRBJ2-5, the V gene TRBV6-5, with TRBD2 matching over 9 bases. The germline gives CDR1 MNHEY, CDR2 SVGAGI. The CDR3 has 16 amino acids. Unmatched junction bases numbered 10, after V lost 4 bases and J lost 4 bases.